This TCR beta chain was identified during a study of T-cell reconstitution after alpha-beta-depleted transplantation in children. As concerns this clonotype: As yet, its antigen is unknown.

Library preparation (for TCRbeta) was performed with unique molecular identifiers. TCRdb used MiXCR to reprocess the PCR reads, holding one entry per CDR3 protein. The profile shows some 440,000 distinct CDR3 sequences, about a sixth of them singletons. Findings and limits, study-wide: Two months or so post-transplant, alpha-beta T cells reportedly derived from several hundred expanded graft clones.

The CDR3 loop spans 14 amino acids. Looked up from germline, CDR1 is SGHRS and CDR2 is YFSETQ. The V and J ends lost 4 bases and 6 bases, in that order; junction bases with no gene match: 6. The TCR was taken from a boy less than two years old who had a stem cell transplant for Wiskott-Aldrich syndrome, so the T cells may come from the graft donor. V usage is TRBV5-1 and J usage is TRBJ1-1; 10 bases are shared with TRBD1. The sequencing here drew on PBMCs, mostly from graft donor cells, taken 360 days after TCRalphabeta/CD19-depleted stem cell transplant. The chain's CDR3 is CASSGRTGGSEAFF. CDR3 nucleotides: TGCGCCAGCAGCGGACGGACAGGGGGTTCTGAAGCTTTCTTT.